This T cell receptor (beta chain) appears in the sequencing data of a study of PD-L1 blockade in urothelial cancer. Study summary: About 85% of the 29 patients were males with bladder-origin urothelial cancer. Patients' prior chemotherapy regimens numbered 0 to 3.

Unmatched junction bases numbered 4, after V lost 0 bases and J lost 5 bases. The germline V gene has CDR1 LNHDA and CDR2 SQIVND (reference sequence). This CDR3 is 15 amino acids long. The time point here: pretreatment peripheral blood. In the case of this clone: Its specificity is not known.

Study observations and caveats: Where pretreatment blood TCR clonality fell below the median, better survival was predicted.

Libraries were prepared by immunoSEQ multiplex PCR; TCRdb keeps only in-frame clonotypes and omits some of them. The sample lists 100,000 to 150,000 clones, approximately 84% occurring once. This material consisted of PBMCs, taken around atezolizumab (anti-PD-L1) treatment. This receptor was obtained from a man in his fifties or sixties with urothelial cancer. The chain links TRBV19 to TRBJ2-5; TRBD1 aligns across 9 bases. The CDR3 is CASSIDSTGGETQYF. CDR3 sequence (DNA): TGTGCCAGTAGTATAGATTCGACAGGGGGGGAGACCCAGTACTTC.